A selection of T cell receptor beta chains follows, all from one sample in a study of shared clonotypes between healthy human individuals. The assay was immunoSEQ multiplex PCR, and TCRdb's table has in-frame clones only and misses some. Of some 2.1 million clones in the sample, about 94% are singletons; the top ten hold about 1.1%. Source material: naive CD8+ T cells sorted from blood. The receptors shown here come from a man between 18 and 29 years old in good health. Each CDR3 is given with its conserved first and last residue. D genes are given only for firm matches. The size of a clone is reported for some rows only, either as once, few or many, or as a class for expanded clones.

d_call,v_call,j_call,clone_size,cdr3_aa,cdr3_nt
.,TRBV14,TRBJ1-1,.,CASSHEGHTEAFF,TGTGCCAGCAGCCATGAGGGACACACTGAAGCTTTCTTT
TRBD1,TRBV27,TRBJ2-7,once,CASSLLTARGTEEQYF,TGTGCCAGCAGTTTATTAACAGCCAGGGGGACCGAGGAGCAGTACTTC
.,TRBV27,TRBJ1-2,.,CASRPNQDYYGYTF,TGTGCCAGCAGACCAAATCAGGACTACTATGGCTACACCTTC
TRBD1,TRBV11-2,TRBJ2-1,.,CASSFSTGVSHQQFF,TGTGCCAGCAGCTTCTCGACAGGGGTGTCTCATCAGCAGTTCTTC
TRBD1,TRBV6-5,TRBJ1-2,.,CASSEDRGWGYTF,TGTGCCAGCAGTGAAGACAGGGGTTGGGGCTACACCTTC
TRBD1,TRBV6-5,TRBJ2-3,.,CASSYGTDSSTDTQYF,TGTGCCAGCAGTTATGGGACAGACTCTAGCACAGATACGCAGTATTTT
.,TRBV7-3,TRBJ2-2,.,CASSLSSAMGELFF,TGTGCCAGCAGCTTAAGTTCGGCGATGGGGGAGCTGTTTTTT
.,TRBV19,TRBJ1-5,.,CASRSVQTSNQPQHF,TGTGCCAGTAGGTCGGTGCAGACTAGCAATCAGCCCCAGCATTTT
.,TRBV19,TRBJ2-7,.,CASHLAQGDGYEQYF,TGTGCCAGCCACTTGGCCCAGGGTGATGGGTACGAGCAGTACTTC
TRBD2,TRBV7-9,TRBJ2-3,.,CASSLALAGANTDTQYF,TGTGCCAGCAGCTTAGCTCTAGCGGGGGCCAACACAGATACGCAGTATTTT
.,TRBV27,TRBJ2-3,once,CASSIQGTDTQYF,TGTGCCAGCAGTATACAGGGAACAGATACGCAGTATTTT
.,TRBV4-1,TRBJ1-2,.,CASSQVGLEDYGYTF,TGCGCCAGCAGCCAAGTAGGGCTTGAGGACTATGGCTACACCTTC
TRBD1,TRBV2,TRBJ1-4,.,CASSAGTGVNEKLFF,TGTGCCAGCAGTGCAGGGACAGGGGTAAATGAAAAACTGTTTTTT
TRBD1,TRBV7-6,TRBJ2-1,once,CASSSSTGGYNEQFF,TGTGCCAGCAGCTCCTCGACAGGGGGATACAATGAGCAGTTCTTC
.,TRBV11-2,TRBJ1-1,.,CASSLPGWLNTEAFF,TGTGCCAGCAGCTTACCGGGGTGGTTGAACACTGAAGCTTTCTTT
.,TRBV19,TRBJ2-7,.,CASSTRMTYEQYF,TGTGCCAGTAGTACCCGGATGACCTACGAGCAGTACTTC
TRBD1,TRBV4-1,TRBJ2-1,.,CASSQEREDRDHEQFF,TGCGCCAGCAGCCAAGAGCGAGAGGACAGGGATCATGAGCAGTTCTTC
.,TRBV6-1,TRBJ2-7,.,CASVLPGLPYEQYF,TGTGCCAGCGTCCTCCCGGGACTTCCCTACGAGCAGTACTTC
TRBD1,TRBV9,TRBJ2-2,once,CASSPTGGNTGELFF,TGTGCCAGCAGCCCCACAGGGGGGAACACCGGGGAGCTGTTTTTT
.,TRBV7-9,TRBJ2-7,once,CASSLEGRGEQYF,TGTGCCAGCAGCTTAGAGGGCCGGGGGGAGCAGTACTTC
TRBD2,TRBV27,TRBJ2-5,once,CASSLGTSGIGQYF,TGTGCCAGCAGTCTCGGGACTAGCGGGATAGGCCAGTACTTC
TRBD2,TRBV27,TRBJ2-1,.,CASSLGGVKYNEQFF,TGTGCCAGCAGTTTAGGGGGGGTAAAGTACAATGAGCAGTTCTTC
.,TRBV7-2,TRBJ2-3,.,CASSFEGGTDTQYF,TGTGCCAGCAGCTTTGAAGGGGGGACAGATACGCAGTATTTT
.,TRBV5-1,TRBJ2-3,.,CASSLGGGTDTQYF,TGCGCCAGCAGCTTGGGTGGGGGCACAGATACGCAGTATTTT
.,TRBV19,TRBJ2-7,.,CASRRRSSYEQYF,TGTGCCAGTAGACGCAGGAGCTCCTACGAGCAGTACTTC
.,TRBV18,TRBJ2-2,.,CASSLLPVPSNTGELFF,TGTGCCAGCTCACTCTTACCGGTACCCTCGAACACCGGGGAGCTGTTTTTT
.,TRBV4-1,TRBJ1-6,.,CASSQVYYSGTANSPLHF,TGCGCCAGCAGCCAAGTGTATTATAGTGGGACTGCGAATTCACCCCTCCACTTT
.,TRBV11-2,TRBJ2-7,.,CASSPAPDSAYEQYF,TGTGCCAGCAGCCCAGCCCCGGACAGCGCCTACGAGCAGTACTTC
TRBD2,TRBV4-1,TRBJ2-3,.,CASSQERTSGVTDTQYF,TGCGCCAGCAGCCAAGAACGGACTAGCGGGGTCACAGATACGCAGTATTTT
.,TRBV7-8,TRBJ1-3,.,CASSPLGQSGNTIYF,TGTGCCAGCAGCCCCCTGGGGCAGTCAGGAAACACCATATATTTT
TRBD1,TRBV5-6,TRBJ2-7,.,CASSYSGTVYEQYF,TGTGCCAGCAGCTATTCTGGGACAGTCTACGAGCAGTACTTC
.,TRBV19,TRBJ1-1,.,CASSMSRAALEAFF,TGTGCCAGTAGTATGAGTAGGGCAGCGCTTGAAGCTTTCTTT
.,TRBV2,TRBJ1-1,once,CASSRGENTEAFF,TGTGCCAGCAGTAGGGGTGAGAACACTGAAGCTTTCTTT
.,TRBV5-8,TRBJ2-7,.,CASSLEWERSYEQYF,TGTGCCAGCAGCTTGGAATGGGAACGGTCCTACGAGCAGTACTTC
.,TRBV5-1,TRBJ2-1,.,CASSLWGNEQFF,TGCGCCAGCAGCTTGTGGGGGAATGAGCAGTTCTTC
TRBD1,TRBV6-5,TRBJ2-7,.,CASSYSGTELSYEQYF,TGTGCCAGCAGTTACTCTGGGACAGAGCTCTCCTACGAGCAGTACTTC
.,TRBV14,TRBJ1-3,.,CASSQGLPSSSGNTIYF,TGTGCCAGCAGCCAAGGTCTCCCGTCGAGCTCTGGAAACACCATATATTTT
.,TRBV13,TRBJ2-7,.,CASSLGTNLGEQYF,TGTGCCAGCAGCTTAGGAACTAATTTGGGCGAGCAGTACTTC
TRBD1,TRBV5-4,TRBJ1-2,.,CASSWPGQGAGGYTF,TGTGCCAGCAGCTGGCCGGGACAGGGGGCGGGTGGCTACACCTTC
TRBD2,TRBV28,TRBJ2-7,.,CASVEAGGALEQYF,TGTGCCAGCGTGGAGGCGGGGGGGGCCTTAGAGCAGTACTTC
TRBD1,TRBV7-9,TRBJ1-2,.,CASSPSDRGLIDGYTF,TGTGCCAGCAGCCCCTCGGACAGGGGGCTGATCGATGGCTACACCTTC
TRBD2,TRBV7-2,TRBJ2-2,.,CASSLEGTSSRTGELFF,TGTGCCAGCAGCTTAGAGGGGACTAGCAGTCGGACCGGGGAGCTGTTTTTT
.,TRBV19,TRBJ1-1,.,CASSIGGSNTEAFF,TGTGCCAGTAGTATTGGAGGATCGAACACTGAAGCTTTCTTT
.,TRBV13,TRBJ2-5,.,CASSSDSTQYF,TGTGCCAGCAGCTCAGACAGCACCCAGTACTTC
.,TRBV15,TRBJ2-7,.,CATSRGRSYEQYF,TGTGCCACCAGCAGAGGCAGGTCCTACGAGCAGTACTTC
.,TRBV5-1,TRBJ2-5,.,CASSLGSQRQETQYF,TGCGCCAGCAGCTTGGGGAGTCAGCGCCAAGAGACCCAGTACTTC
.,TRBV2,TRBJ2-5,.,CASSLGEGGIETQYF,TGTGCCAGCAGCCTCGGGGAGGGGGGGATAGAGACCCAGTACTTC
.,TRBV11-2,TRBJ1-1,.,CASSLRGGTEAFF,TGTGCCAGCAGCTTAAGAGGGGGCACTGAAGCTTTCTTT
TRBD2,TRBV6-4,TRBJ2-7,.,CASSLGGLAPTYEQYF,TGTGCCAGCAGCCTCGGCGGACTAGCTCCCACCTACGAGCAGTACTTC
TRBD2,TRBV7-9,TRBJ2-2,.,CASSPPGGNPNTGELFF,TGTGCCAGCAGCCCGCCGGGAGGAAATCCGAACACCGGGGAGCTGTTTTTT
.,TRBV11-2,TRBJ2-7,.,CASSLEGFYEQYF,TGTGCCAGCAGCTTGGAGGGGTTCTACGAGCAGTACTTC
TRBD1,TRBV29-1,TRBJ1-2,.,CSVDRDRVGLYGYTF,TGCAGCGTTGATCGGGACAGGGTAGGACTCTATGGCTACACCTTC
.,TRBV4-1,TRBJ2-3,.,CASSLGTSSTDTQYF,TGCGCCAGCAGCCTCGGGACTTCTAGCACAGATACGCAGTATTTT
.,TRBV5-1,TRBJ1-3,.,CASSLVPQGDGGNTIYF,TGCGCCAGCAGCTTGGTTCCCCAGGGCGACGGTGGAAACACCATATATTTT
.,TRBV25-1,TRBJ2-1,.,CASSVGTRQFF,TGTGCCAGCAGTGTGGGGACACGGCAGTTCTTC
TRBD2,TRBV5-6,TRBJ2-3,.,CASSLVGSGEITDTQYF,TGTGCCAGCAGCTTGGTTGGTAGCGGGGAGATAACAGATACGCAGTATTTT
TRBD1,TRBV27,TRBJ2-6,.,CASSSRQGAAGANVLTF,TGTGCCAGCAGTTCTCGACAGGGGGCGGCCGGGGCCAACGTCCTGACTTTC
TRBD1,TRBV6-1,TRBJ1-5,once,CASSEARGQGNQPQHF,TGTGCCAGCAGTGAAGCGCGAGGACAGGGGAATCAGCCCCAGCATTTT